This T cell receptor beta chain was profiled in a study of T-cell reconstitution after alpha-beta-depleted transplantation in children. Study-level points and caveats: T-cell counts and diversity at one year post-transplant came mainly from newly produced T cells. Some patients' high day-60 TCRbeta diversity was traced to surviving recipient T cells and thymic progenitors. The origin of alpha-beta T cells about two months after transplant was reportedly several hundred expanded graft clones.

For TCRbeta, the library was prepared with unique molecular identifiers. TCRdb re-called the PCR reads with MiXCR, one entry per CDR3 protein. The table shows 900,000 or so distinct CDR3 sequences, with roughly 15% occurring only once. V lost 2 bases to trimming and J lost 0 bases; unmatched junction nucleotides: 5. Germline V gene data show CDR1 as MGHRA and CDR2 as YSYEKL. The CDR3 totals 17 residues. In the case of this clonotype: Its cognate antigen is unknown.

This chain connects TRBV4-1 to TRBJ2-7; 12 nucleotides line up with TRBD2. This TCR was sampled from a male patient younger than 18 who had a stem cell transplant for acute lymphoblastic leukemia, so the T cells may come from the graft donor. Sample: PBMCs, mostly from graft donor cells, taken 360 days after TCRalphabeta/CD19-depleted stem cell transplant. CDR3: CASSQRRTSGASYEQYF. The CDR3 nucleotides read TGCGCCAGCAGCCAAAGGAGGACTAGCGGGGCCTCCTACGAGCAGTACTTC.